This T cell receptor beta chain emerged from a study of shared clonotypes between healthy human individuals. In the study overall: Three CD4 naive, three CD4 memory, two CD8 naive and one CD8 memory plate were used per donor.

Findings and limits, study-wide: Among non-shared clonotypes, generation probabilities were lower than among those shared by all four donors.

The V gene lost 3 bases and the J gene lost 4 bases, with 8 bases spanning the gap. The CDR3 spans 13 residues. Germline V gives CDR1 SGHVS, CDR2 FQNEAQ. For sorted subsets, about 0.2 ug DNA per replicate equaled approximately 32,000 T cell genomes. The method was immunoSEQ multiplex PCR; TCRdb's version includes in-frame clones alone and lacks a portion of them. The table lists over a million clones, approximately 78% of them singletons. On this clone itself: Its specificity is not known.

This receptor was taken from a man aged 18 to 35 in good health. Some clones in this sample may be carry-over from other donors' samples. Sequenced input: memory CD4+ T cells from PBMCs. As to subset: CD45RA-negative fraction. The V gene is TRBV7-8, the J gene TRBJ2-3; D remains unclear. As DNA, the CDR3 is TGTGCCAGCAGCTTCATTAACCCAGATACGCAGTATTTT. Its translation is CASSFINPDTQYF.